This T cell receptor beta chain originates from a study of T cell clones after liver transplantation. This table comes from immunoSEQ multiplex PCR, and its TCRdb copy is limited to in-frame clones, with some not included. In the table there are more than 75,000 clones, roughly 80% of which are singletons. CDR3 length: 17 amino acids. V shed 0 bases and J 4 bases; nucleotides not matched to a gene: 6. CDR1 is MGHRA, CDR2 YSYEKL, per germline. This receptor was identified in a human patient who received a liver transplant. Some T cells may be provided by the graft donor. The chain recombines TRBV4-1 with TRBJ2-1; 10 bases are shared with TRBD2. The sample was CD4+ T cells from blood, taken roughly 3.5 years after liver transplant. The CDR3: CASSQDPSGSRYNEQFF. The CDR3 coding sequence is TGCGCCAGCAGCCAAGACCCTAGCGGGAGCCGGTACAATGAGCAGTTCTTC.